What follows describes a single TCR beta chain. This receptor's antigen is unknown. The input lacks base qualities; no much larger clone sits a single base away. This specimen belongs to a study of blood T cell repertoires in COVID-19 (dated by TCRdb to 2018 to 2020). About the full investigation: Samples covering the acute and convalescent phases of COVID-19 were provided by collaborators in the United States, Italy and Spain. Where HLA class I and class II types were available, the types were taken from metadata supplied by the sample provider, not from assay-based typing. The repertoires were made available in a free public database intended to serve as a resource for research on the immune response to SARS-CoV-2. The samples were drawn from the first 160 participants of the ongoing ImmuneRACE study and from over a thousand subjects provided by 6 global collaborators. Subjects who had been exposed to COVID-19, were actively infected with it, or had recovered from it provided the deeply sampled blood TCRbeta repertoires that made up the dataset. Sample metadata almost always included a de-identified subject ID, COVID-19 status, age in years and sex. The prospective study material was composed of cDNA or gDNA derived from T cells, B-cell-depleted T cells, or PBMCs. The investigation overall reported the following: How much clinical and demographic metadata was included differed by source and by participant, and the metadata was provided uncurated.

TCRbeta CDR3 regions were amplified from genomic DNA by means of the immunoSEQ Assay, a bias-controlled multiplex PCR. From the authors' description of their analysis: Nucleated cell counts per sample were estimated from amplification of reference gene primers within the assay. To quantify the absolute abundance of each unique TCRbeta CDR3 rearrangement, sequence reads were collapsed and filtered. Productive Simpson clonality was computed per sample as the square root of Simpson's diversity index over productive rearrangements. TCRdb carries this immuneACCESS record with in-frame sequences only. Its versions omit some clonotypes, under half of them owing to an unresolved V gene in the studies checked, with the rest unexplained. The V and J calls and the clone size are those of that table, but D and trimming were determined from the DNA. A total of about 190,000 clones appear in this sample, roughly 80% of them only once. The biggest ten clones account for roughly 6.4% of the sample.

The CDR3 sequence holds 15 residues, the cysteine and phenylalanine included. Just the 45-base CDR3 DNA is kept, in frame starting at base 1. Reading the germline V gene gives CDR1 SGDLS and CDR2 YYNGEE. V is cut back by 9 bases and J by 2 bases, with 11 bases in the junction unmatched. Whole blood was collected in K2EDTA tubes by collaborating institutions according to the institutions' own protocols. For TCRbeta analysis, collaborators shipped samples as frozen whole blood, isolated PBMCs, or DNA extracted from either of those sample types. This TCR came from a man between 60 and 75 years old with acute or convalescent COVID-19. Sequencing was performed on peripheral blood. The rearrangement joined TRBV9 to TRBJ1-2; the junction holds 9 bases that match TRBD1. The CDR3: CANTPPDRGNYGYTF. The DNA is TGTGCCAACACACCCCCCGACAGGGGGAACTATGGCTACACCTTC.